One T cell receptor beta chain is described in this entry. V was pared by 1 base and J by 7 bases, with 17 bases between. The CDR3 totals 16 residues. Germline V gives CDR1 MNHNS, CDR2 SASEGT. The sample originates from a study of blood T cell repertoires in COVID-19. For the study at large: Samples of COVID-19 (acute and convalescent) were obtained from the United States, Italy and Spain. In each case, the material was cDNA or gDNA derived from T cells, B-cell-depleted T cells, or PBMCs.

As originally analysed: By means of reference gene primer amplification, nucleated cell counts were estimated. Sequencing was performed with immunoSEQ multiplex PCR; in TCRdb, only in-frame clones are kept and a portion is missing. D and trimming were read from the DNA, whereas the V and J calls and clone size are those reported in that table. The data hold almost 200,000 clones, with approximately 87% observed a single time. The receptor was derived from a woman in her 70s with acute or convalescent COVID-19. The gene calls are TRBV6-1 and TRBJ1-5; D is unresolved. Sequencing input: peripheral blood. The CDR3 nucleotides read TGTGCCAGCAGTGAAGGAGTAGCGGGGAGTGGGCAGCCCCAGCATTTT. It encodes CASSEGVAGSGQPQHF.